The clone carrying this T cell receptor beta chain occurred many times. These data belong to a study of identical twins. TCRdb reprocessed the 5' RACE reads via MiXCR and lists one record per CDR3 protein. The sample holds around 570,000 distinct CDR3 sequences, around 9.6% seen once. Germline assignment: CDR1 MNHEY and CDR2 SVGEGT. The CDR3 runs 12 residues. Trimming cost V 2 bases and J 7 bases, with 8 bases left between them. The same data also contributed to another study, on yellow fever vaccine responses in identical twins.

The genes are TRBV6-2 or TRBV6-3 and TRBJ1-2; no firm D call. This TCR was recovered from a woman under 30 in good health. The specimen sequenced was PBMCs. This CDR3 is CASSYGASGYTF. CDR3 sequence (DNA): TGTGCCAGCAGTTACGGAGCGTCTGGCTACACCTTC.